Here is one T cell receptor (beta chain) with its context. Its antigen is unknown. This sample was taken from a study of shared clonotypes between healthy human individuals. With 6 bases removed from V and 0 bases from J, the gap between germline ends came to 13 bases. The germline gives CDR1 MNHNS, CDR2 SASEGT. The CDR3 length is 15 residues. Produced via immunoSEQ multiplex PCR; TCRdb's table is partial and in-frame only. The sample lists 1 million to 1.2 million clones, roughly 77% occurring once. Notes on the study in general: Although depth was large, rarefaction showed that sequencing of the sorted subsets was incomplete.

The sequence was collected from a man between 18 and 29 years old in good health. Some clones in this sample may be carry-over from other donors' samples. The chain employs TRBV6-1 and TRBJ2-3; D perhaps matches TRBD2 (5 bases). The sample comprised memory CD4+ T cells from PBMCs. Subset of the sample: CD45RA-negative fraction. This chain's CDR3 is CASRGLTFSTDTQYF. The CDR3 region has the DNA TGTGCCAGCAGAGGACTGACGTTTAGCACAGATACGCAGTATTTT.